This TCR beta chain came from a study of blood T cell repertoires in COVID-19. In the study overall: Specimens from acute and convalescent COVID-19 originated in the United States, Italy and Spain. PBMCs, B-cell-depleted T cells, or T cells provided the cDNA or gDNA that made up the material.

In the study's own analysis: From reference gene primer amplification, estimates of nucleated cell counts were derived. Sequencing used immunoSEQ multiplex PCR; TCRdb keeps in-frame clones, though not all of them. V and J calls plus clone size are reproduced from that table; the DNA served to infer D and trimming. The table has some 100,000 clones, roughly 84% seen once. The sample comprised peripheral blood. The TCR sequence derives from a young man in a cohort sampled during active COVID-19.

As DNA, the CDR3 is TGTGCCAGCAGTGTAAACAGGGGGGACTACGAGCAGTACTTC. Translating it yields CASSVNRGDYEQYF. The chain is built from TRBV2 and TRBJ2-7; TRBD1 matches at 8 bases. Trimming cost V 4 bases and J 3 bases; bases outside gene matches: 5. The CDR3 length is 14 residues. Germline CDR1 SNHLY, CDR2 FYNNEI.